This T cell receptor beta chain was recorded in a study of T cells in localized non-small cell lung cancer. Broader study findings: Median detection of top 100 tumor clones in adjacent lung was about 60 clones. Adjacent uninvolved lung tissue had the highest T cell clonality, exceeding tumor. Longer overall survival was linked to higher blood T cell density. Multi-region tumor sequencing was not done, so intratumor heterogeneity could not be excluded.

This clone was counted only a few times. Its antigen is as yet unknown. The data were produced by immunoSEQ multiplex PCR, yet TCRdb's version contains in-frame clones alone and is incomplete. The sample yields fewer than 30,000 clones, approximately 90% seen once. The CDR3 is made up of 15 amino acids. The V gene end was trimmed by 9 bases and the J gene end by 5 bases; junction bases not matched to a gene: 12. The germline V gene has CDR1 LNHDA and CDR2 SQIVND (reference sequence). Here the sequenced sample was PBMCs, taken before any cancer treatment. This rearrangement joins TRBV19 to TRBJ2-2; TRBD1 matches 7 bases. This receptor was identified in a man between 40 and 70 years old with stage II lung adenocarcinoma. CDR3 sequence: CASKRQGTATGELFF. The CDR3 DNA is TGTGCCAGCAAACGACAGGGTACCGCAACCGGGGAGCTGTTTTTT.